These 31 T cell receptor beta chains were all obtained from the same sample, sequenced in a study of CD8+ T cells in alopecia areata. RNA was isolated and reverse transcribed to cDNA, the sequencing template. Sequenced by immunoSEQ multiplex PCR; TCRdb stores in-frame clones only, minus some. Seen here are over 200,000 clones, around 62% observed once, and the top ten hold over 0.4%. Material: CD4+ T cells sorted from blood, obtained at week 0. Receptor source: a human donor with alopecia areata.

This clone was observed a few times. This sequence joins TRBV9 and TRBJ2-4; 9 nucleotides agree with TRBD1. In germline, CDR1 is SGDLS, CDR2 YYNGEE. The CDR3 runs to 20 residues. The junction had 18 bases not matched to a gene; V was cut back by 3 bases and J by 2 bases. The CDR3 coding sequence is TGTGCCAGCAGCGGCCAGGGGGGACAGGGATCCTCCTCAACCAAAAACATTCAGTACTTC. Amino acid sequence: CASSGQGGQGSSSTKNIQYF.

This sequence joins TRBV29-1 and TRBJ2-5, with 7 nucleotides matching TRBD2. With 4 bases clipped from V and 4 bases from J, the junction kept 9 bases outside the gene matches. The CDR3 runs 14 residues. Germline V lookup: CDR1 SQVTM, CDR2 ANQGSEA. The CDR3 DNA sequence: TGCAGCGTTGTCAGGTCCGGGGGGAGAGAGACCCAGTACTTC. Protein product: CSVVRSGGRETQYF.

V gene TRBV9 combines with J gene TRBJ1-2, with D uncertain. Between the trimmed V and J ends, which lost 1 base and 4 bases, there was a span of 11 bases. This CDR3 contains 14 residues. CDR1 and CDR2 from the germline V gene are SGDLS and YYNGEE. The CDR3 DNA is TGTGCCAGCAGCGTAAACCCACCGGGCTATGGCTACACCTTC. This sequence encodes CASSVNPPGYGYTF.

The genes are TRBV6-5 and TRBJ2-7; 7 positions match TRBD1. In germline, CDR1 is MNHEY, CDR2 SVGAGI. V trimming: 3 bases; J trimming: 6 bases; junction bases outside the gene matches: 11. The CDR3 is 15 amino acids. CDR3 sequence reads: CASSYQGDRVGEQYF. The CDR3 nucleotides read TGTGCCAGCAGTTATCAGGGCGACAGGGTCGGCGAGCAGTACTTC.

The J gene is TRBJ2-1, the V gene TRBV30; D remains ambiguous. Germline V gene sequence: CDR1 GTSNPN, CDR2 SVGIG (reference sequence). This CDR3 has 13 residues. V lost 0 bases and J 7 bases, leaving 10 bases between the germline ends. The CDR3 is CAWSVQAQNEQFF. CDR3 DNA: TGTGCCTGGAGTGTACAAGCGCAAAATGAGCAGTTCTTC.

This chain joins TRBV10-3 and TRBJ1-2; the D gene is possibly TRBD1 (6 bases). Germline V gene data show CDR1 as ENHRY and CDR2 as SYGVKD. V was cut by 6 bases and J by 3 bases, with 11 bases left in between. The CDR3 has 13 residues. DNA of the CDR3: TGTGCCATCAGATGGGGGGCTGACTATGGCTACACCTTC. It codes for CAIRWGADYGYTF.

In this sample, this clone turned up a few times. The chain combines TRBV7-6 with TRBJ2-5; no definite D call. Germline CDR1 SGHVS, CDR2 FNYEAQ. Trimming cost V 5 bases and J 2 bases, with 15 bases left between them. CDR3 length equals 15 residues. In nucleotides, the CDR3 is TGTGCCAGCAGCCCCAGGTTTAAGGGTCAAGAGACCCAGTACTTC. This gives the protein CASSPRFKGQETQYF.

This clone was seen a few times. The chain employs TRBV1 and TRBJ2-5; whether TRBD2, the table's D call, matches the DNA was not checked. TRBV1 is noted as a pseudogene. The CDR3 totals 17 residues. The CDR3 loop reads CTSSQTYSAGGPLTQYF. The CDR3 bases are TGCACCAGCAGCCAAACTTACTCAGCGGGAGGCCCTTTGACCCAGTACTTC.

This clone was observed a few times. This chain connects TRBV4-1 to TRBJ2-7; TRBD1 matches at 10 bases. Germline-derived CDR1 and CDR2 are MGHRA and YSYEKL. The V gene end was trimmed by 4 bases and the J gene end by 2 bases; junction bases not matched to a gene: 2. CDR3 length: 14 amino acids. The CDR3 spells CASSRDRGPYEQYF. DNA of the CDR3: TGCGCCAGCAGCCGGGACAGGGGACCCTACGAGCAGTACTTC.

The chain joins TRBV10-3 to TRBJ2-7; tentatively, D is TRBD2 (6 bases). Germline CDR1 is ENHRY and CDR2 is SYGVKD. The CDR3 contains 14 residues. V lost 8 bases to trimming and J lost 7 bases, with 21 bases between them. CDR3 loop: CAIAHGGSYREQYF. The CDR3 coding sequence is TGTGCCATCGCCCATGGGGGGTCTTATCGTGAGCAGTACTTC.

The V and J genes are TRBV7-9 and TRBJ2-1; D remains unclear. CDR1 and CDR2 (germline): SEHNR, FQNEAQ (reference sequence). This CDR3 region has 15 residues. Deletions cut 2 bases from V and 5 bases from J, with 13 bases between. This CDR3 reads CASSLWVSLNNEQFF. The CDR3 coding sequence is TGTGCCAGCAGCTTATGGGTCTCCCTGAACAATGAGCAGTTCTTC. The full variable domain, rest sourced from reference TRBV7-9 and TRBJ2-1, is DTGVSQNPRHKITKRGQNVTFRCDPISEHNRLYWYRQTLGQGPEFLTYFQNEAQLEKSRLLSDRFSAERPKGSFSTLEIQRTEQGDSAMYLCASSLWVSLNNEQFFGPGTRLTVL.

The gene calls are TRBV30 and TRBJ1-4; tentatively, D is TRBD1 (6 bases). CDR1 is GTSNPN and CDR2 is SVGIG in the germline V gene (reference sequence). This CDR3 comprises 16 residues. Trimming removed 2 bases from V and 7 bases from J, with 20 bases in between. Here the CDR3 DNA reads TGTGCCTGGAGTAGGATAAGGGAGGGGGAGGCTGAAAAACTGTTTTTT. It encodes CAWSRIREGEAEKLFF.

This clone was seen many times. The rearrangement uses TRBV7-9 and TRBJ1-2; D ambiguous. This CDR3 spans 16 amino acids. The germline V gene has CDR1 SEHNR and CDR2 FQNEAQ (reference sequence). V lost 3 bases to trimming and J lost 5 bases, with 19 bases between them. CDR3 in DNA: TGTGCCAGCAGCTTCTCTACGGACGGGCAGCTTTATGGCTACACCTTC. It is translated as CASSFSTDGQLYGYTF. Together with reference TRBV7-9 and TRBJ1-2, the CDR3 gives the full variable domain: DTGVSQNPRHKITKRGQNVTFRCDPISEHNRLYWYRQTLGQGPEFLTYFQNEAQLEKSRLLSDRFSAERPKGSFSTLEIQRTEQGDSAMYLCASSFSTDGQLYGYTFGSGTRLTVV.

The rearrangement links TRBV10-3 to TRBJ1-1, with D possibly matching TRBD1 (5 bases). The germline V and J ends were trimmed by 10 bases and 4 bases, with 13 bases remaining between them. In germline, CDR1 is ENHRY, CDR2 SYGVKD. The CDR3 extends over 12 amino acids. CDR3 DNA: TGTGCCACCGCACGGCAGGGCACTGAAGCTTTCTTT. It specifies CATARQGTEAFF.

The CDR3 reads CASRTSGTFGYTF. CDR3 bases: TGTGCCAGCAGGACTTCCGGGACATTTGGCTACACCTTC. V usage is TRBV6-1 and J usage is TRBJ1-2; TRBD1 might be the D (6 bases). V was shortened by 6 bases and J by 7 bases, with 15 bases between the two germline ends. This CDR3 has 13 residues. Germline V lookup: CDR1 MNHNS, CDR2 SASEGT.

The sample holds one count of this clone. V is TRBV30 and J is TRBJ1-5; 9 bases are a match to TRBD1. Per germline, CDR1 GTSNPN and CDR2 SVGIG (reference sequence). V trimming: 1 base; J trimming: 4 bases; junction bases outside the gene matches: 8. The length of the CDR3 is 16 residues. The CDR3 here is CAWSAPGTGTNQPQHF. The CDR3 DNA is TGTGCCTGGAGTGCCCCCGGGACAGGGACAAATCAGCCCCAGCATTTT.

This chain links TRBV6-6 with TRBJ1-2; TRBD1 matches 9 bases. Germline V gene sequence: CDR1 MNHNY, CDR2 SVGAGI (reference sequence). This CDR3 is 14 amino acids long. Trimming at V came to 3 bases and at J to 6 bases, leaving 5 bases not matched to a gene. This chain's CDR3 is CASSYDGTGNGYTF. The DNA of the CDR3 is TGTGCCAGCAGTTATGACGGGACAGGGAATGGCTACACCTTC.

The count of this clone is one. V gene TRBV11-2 combines with J gene TRBJ2-6; D may be TRBD1 (6 bases). Trimming left V 5 bases short and J 2 bases short, with 10 bases between. Germline V gene data show CDR1 as SGHAT and CDR2 as FQNNGV. The CDR3 is made up of 15 amino acids. CDR3 nucleotides: TGTGCCAGCAGCCGGCCAGGGGCTGGGGCCAACGTCCTGACTTTC. Its protein is CASSRPGAGANVLTF.

This clone has more than one count but fewer than ten. The chain joins TRBV29-1 to TRBJ1-3; D unresolved. This CDR3 region has 14 residues. Germline CDR1 reads SQVTM; CDR2 reads ANQGSEA. V lost 1 base, J lost 0 bases, and 7 bases lay in between. CDR3 loop: CSVEGRNSGNTIYF. The DNA of the CDR3 is TGCAGCGTTGAAGGGCGGAACTCTGGAAACACCATATATTTT.

The chain couples TRBV6-1 to TRBJ1-5; 10 nucleotides align to TRBD1. Germline V gene sequence: CDR1 MNHNS, CDR2 SASEGT. V lost 4 bases, J lost 6 bases, and 9 bases stayed unmatched. This CDR3 is 16 amino acids long. The CDR3 DNA reads TGTGCCAGCAGTGGAACCGGGACAGGGGCTGGTCAGCCCCAGCATTTT. Amino acids: CASSGTGTGAGQPQHF.

The chain links TRBV6-5 to TRBJ2-7, with D possibly TRBD1 on 6 matching bases. CDR3 length equals 14 residues. Per germline, CDR1 MNHEY and CDR2 SVGAGI. V was trimmed by 5 bases and J by 1 base, leaving 12 bases between them. CDR3 coding DNA: TGTGCCAGCAGTAACACCAGGGGTTCCTACGAGCAGTACTTC. Protein product: CASSNTRGSYEQYF.

The chain links TRBV30 to TRBJ2-1; D unresolved. The CDR3 covers 14 residues. Between the trimmed V and J ends, which lost 0 bases and 8 bases, there was a span of 14 bases. CDR1 and CDR2 from the germline V gene are GTSNPN and SVGIG (reference sequence). For the CDR3, the DNA is TGTGCCTGGAGTGTGGGGAATACCGGCGATGAGCAGTTCTTC. Translated: CAWSVGNTGDEQFF.

This rearrangement joins TRBV6-5 to TRBJ1-2, with 7 bases that match TRBD1. Per germline, CDR1 MNHEY and CDR2 SVGAGI. This CDR3 contains 13 residues. V shed 6 bases, J shed 5 bases, and the junction held 6 bases outside the gene matches. The CDR3 nucleotides are TGTGCCAGCAGCAAGGGACAGTCATATGGCTACACCTTC. Translated, it gives CASSKGQSYGYTF.

In this sample, this clone turned up once. This chain uses TRBV30 with TRBJ2-2; no definite D call. CDR1 GTSNPN and CDR2 SVGIG come from the germline V gene (reference sequence). The CDR3 spans 14 residues. V was clipped by 3 bases and J by 5 bases, with 13 bases between them. The CDR3 protein is CAWRRSGWTGELFF. CDR3 nucleotides: TGTGCCTGGAGACGGTCGGGTTGGACCGGGGAGCTGTTTTTT.

This clone was found once. The V and J genes are TRBV7-9 and TRBJ1-1; D gene unclear. CDR1 SEHNR and CDR2 FQNEAQ come from the germline V gene (reference sequence). The CDR3 consists of 11 residues. The V gene lost 4 bases and the J gene lost 5 bases, with 5 bases spanning the gap. In nucleotides, the CDR3 is TGTGCCAGCAGCTCATCAACTGAAGCTTTCTTT. Amino acid sequence: CASSSSTEAFF.

The V call is TRBV27, the J call TRBJ1-2, with 7 bases that match TRBD1. Germline CDR1 is MNHEY and CDR2 is SMNVEV (reference sequence). V lost 8 bases, J lost 0 bases, and 6 bases stayed unmatched. This CDR3 contains 14 residues. The CDR3 DNA follows: TGTGCCAGCGCAAACAGGGGAACTAACTATGGCTACACCTTC. It codes for CASANRGTNYGYTF.

This chain joins TRBV23-1 and TRBJ1-1, with D perhaps matching TRBD1 (6 bases). TRBV23-1 is an ORF; its function is uncertain. V lost 3 bases and J 1 base, leaving 9 bases between the germline ends. The CDR3 contains 14 residues. The DNA for the CDR3 is TGCGCCAGCAGTCAGGGGACAAGGAACACTGAAGCTTTCTTT. Protein product: CASSQGTRNTEAFF.

This clone was picked up a small number of times. The chain employs TRBV7-3 and TRBJ1-6; D call uncertain. Germline V CDR1 and CDR2: SGHTA, FQGTGA. This CDR3 has 14 residues. V gave up 5 bases and J gave up 5 bases, with 10 bases separating them. The DNA for the CDR3 is TGTGCCAGCAGCACGGACGGAAATAATTCACCCCTCCACTTT. This sequence encodes CASSTDGNNSPLHF.

CDR3 in amino acids: CAWSVRYWAFF. As DNA, the CDR3 is TGTGCCTGGAGTGTACGTTATTGGGCTTTCTTT. This chain links TRBV30 with TRBJ1-1; D call uncertain. The V gene's germline CDR1 is GTSNPN and CDR2 SVGIG (reference sequence). With 0 bases removed from V and 11 bases from J, the gap between germline ends came to 10 bases. The CDR3 extends over 11 amino acids.

V is TRBV7-9 and J is TRBJ2-7, with 7 positions matching TRBD1. This CDR3 is 13 amino acids long. Trimming removed 8 bases from V and 9 bases from J; junction bases left unmatched: 13. From germline, CDR1 is SEHNR and CDR2 FQNEAQ (reference sequence). In DNA form, the CDR3 reads TGTGCCAGCGAGGGGGCTAGAACTTTGGGGCAGTACTTC. Its protein product is CASEGARTLGQYF. Full variable domain (rest looked up from reference TRBV7-9 and TRBJ2-7): DTGVSQNPRHKITKRGQNVTFRCDPISEHNRLYWYRQTLGQGPEFLTYFQNEAQLEKSRLLSDRFSAERPKGSFSTLEIQRTEQGDSAMYLCASEGARTLGQYFGPGTRLTVT.

The chain uses TRBV9 and TRBJ2-1; 12 bases line up with TRBD2. Germline assignment: CDR1 SGDLS and CDR2 YYNGEE. The CDR3 consists of 15 residues. Trimming cost V 2 bases and J 5 bases; bases outside gene matches: 2. CDR3 sequence reads: CASSVGLAGNNEQFF. In DNA form, the CDR3 reads TGTGCCAGCAGCGTTGGACTAGCGGGGAACAATGAGCAGTTCTTC.